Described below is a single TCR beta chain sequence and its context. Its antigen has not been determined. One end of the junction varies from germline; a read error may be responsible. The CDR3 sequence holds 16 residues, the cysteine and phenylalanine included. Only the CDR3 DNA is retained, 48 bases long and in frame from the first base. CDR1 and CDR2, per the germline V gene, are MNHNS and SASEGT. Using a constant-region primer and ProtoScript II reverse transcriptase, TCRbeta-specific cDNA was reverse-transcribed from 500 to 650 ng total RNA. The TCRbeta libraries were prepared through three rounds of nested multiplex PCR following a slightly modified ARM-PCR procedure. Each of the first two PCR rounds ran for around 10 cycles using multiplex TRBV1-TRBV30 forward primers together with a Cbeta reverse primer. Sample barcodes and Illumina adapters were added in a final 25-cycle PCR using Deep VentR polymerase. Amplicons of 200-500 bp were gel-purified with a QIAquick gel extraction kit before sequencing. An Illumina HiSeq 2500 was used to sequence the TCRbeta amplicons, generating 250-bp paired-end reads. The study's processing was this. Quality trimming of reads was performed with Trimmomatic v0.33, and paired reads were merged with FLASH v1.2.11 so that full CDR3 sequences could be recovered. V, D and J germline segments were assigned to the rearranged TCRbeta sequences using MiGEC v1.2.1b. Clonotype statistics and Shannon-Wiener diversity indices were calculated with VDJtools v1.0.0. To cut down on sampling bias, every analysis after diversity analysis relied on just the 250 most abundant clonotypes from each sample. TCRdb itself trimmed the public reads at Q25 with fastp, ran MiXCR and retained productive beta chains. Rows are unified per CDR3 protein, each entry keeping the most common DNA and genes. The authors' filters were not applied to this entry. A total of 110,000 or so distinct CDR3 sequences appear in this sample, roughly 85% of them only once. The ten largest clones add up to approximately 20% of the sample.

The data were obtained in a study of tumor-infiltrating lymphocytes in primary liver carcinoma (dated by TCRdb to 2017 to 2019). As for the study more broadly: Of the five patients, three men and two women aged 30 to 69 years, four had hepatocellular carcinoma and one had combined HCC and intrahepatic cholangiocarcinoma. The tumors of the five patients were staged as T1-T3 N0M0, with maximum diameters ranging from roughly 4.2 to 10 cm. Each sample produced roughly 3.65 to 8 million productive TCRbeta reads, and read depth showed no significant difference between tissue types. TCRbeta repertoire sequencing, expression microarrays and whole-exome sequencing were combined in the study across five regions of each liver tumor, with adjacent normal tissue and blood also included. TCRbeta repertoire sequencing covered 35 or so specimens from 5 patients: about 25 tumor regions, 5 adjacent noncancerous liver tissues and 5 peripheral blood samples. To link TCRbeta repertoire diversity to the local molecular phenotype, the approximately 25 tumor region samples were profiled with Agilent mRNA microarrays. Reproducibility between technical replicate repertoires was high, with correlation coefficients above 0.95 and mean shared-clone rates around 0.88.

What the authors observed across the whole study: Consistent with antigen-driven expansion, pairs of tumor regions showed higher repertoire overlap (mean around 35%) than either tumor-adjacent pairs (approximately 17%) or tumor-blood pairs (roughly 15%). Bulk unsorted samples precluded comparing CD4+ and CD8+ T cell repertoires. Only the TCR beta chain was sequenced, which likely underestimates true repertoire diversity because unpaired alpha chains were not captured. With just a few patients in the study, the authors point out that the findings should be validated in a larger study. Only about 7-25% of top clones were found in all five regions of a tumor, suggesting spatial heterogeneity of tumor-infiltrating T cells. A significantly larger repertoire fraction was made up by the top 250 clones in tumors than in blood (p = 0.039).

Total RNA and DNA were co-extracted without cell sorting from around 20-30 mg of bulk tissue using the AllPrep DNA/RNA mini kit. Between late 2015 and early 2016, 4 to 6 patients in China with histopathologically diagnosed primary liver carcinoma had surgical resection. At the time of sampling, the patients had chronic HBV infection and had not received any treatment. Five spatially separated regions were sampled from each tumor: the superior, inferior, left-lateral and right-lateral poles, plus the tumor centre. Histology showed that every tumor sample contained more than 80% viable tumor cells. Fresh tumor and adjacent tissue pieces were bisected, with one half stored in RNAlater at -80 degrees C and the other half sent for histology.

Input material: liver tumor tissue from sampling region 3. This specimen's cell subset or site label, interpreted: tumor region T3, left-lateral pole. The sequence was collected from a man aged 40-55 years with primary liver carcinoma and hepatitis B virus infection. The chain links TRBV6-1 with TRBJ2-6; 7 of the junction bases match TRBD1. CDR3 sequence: CPSTEQGLAGANVLTF. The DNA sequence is TGTCCCAGCACCGAACAGGGGCTAGCTGGGGCCAACGTCCTGACTTTC.